A selection of T cell receptor beta chains follows, all from one sample in a study of identical twins. TCRdb re-called the 5' RACE reads through MiXCR, storing one row per CDR3 protein. The data hold roughly 480,000 distinct CDR3 sequences, with about 24% observed a single time. The same data also went into a second study, on T cells expressing NK-cell markers.

The sample comprised CD4+ T cells sorted from blood. Every receptor here comes from a woman between 18 and 29 years old in good health. CDR3s include the opening cysteine and the closing phenylalanine or tryptophan. D genes are given only for firm matches. Rows give clone size only sometimes, using once, few, many, or a class for an expanded clone.

D	size	V	J	DNA	CDR3
.	many	TRBV4-3	TRBJ2-2	TGCGCCAGCAGCCAAGTTCGAAACACCGGGGAGCTGTTTTTT	CASSQVRNTGELFF
.	many	TRBV5-1	TRBJ2-7	TGCGCCAGCAGCTTGGAGCAGCGGTCCTCTACCGAGCAGTACTTC	CASSLEQRSSTEQYF
.	.	TRBV20-1	TRBJ1-5	TGCAGTGCTGTTGGGGAGTGGAATCAGCCCCAGCATTTT	CSAVGEWNQPQHF
.	.	TRBV2	TRBJ1-1	TGTGCCAGCAGTGATGGGGGGCGAGGGGACACTGAAGCTTTCTTT	CASSDGGRGDTEAFF
TRBD2	few	TRBV5-1	TRBJ2-7	TGCGCCAGCAGCCCCCCCGGGACTAGCGGTTCTCCCTACGAGCAGTACTTC	CASSPPGTSGSPYEQYF
.	.	TRBV15	TRBJ1-1	TGTGCCACCAGCAGAGGGGGGATTCGGACTGAAGCTTTCTTT	CATSRGGIRTEAFF
.	few	TRBV11-2	TRBJ2-1	TGTGCCAGCAGTCCCCGAGCCGGGCGGGATGAGCAGTTCTTC	CASSPRAGRDEQFF
.	.	TRBV6-2/TRBV6-3	TRBJ2-5	TGTGCCAGCACCCCGGGACTTCTACAAGAGACCCAGTACTTC	CASTPGLLQETQYF
TRBD1	few	TRBV20-1	TRBJ1-1	TGCAGTGCTAGCGAGACAGGGGGACTTCGAGACACTGAAGCTTTCTTT	CSASETGGLRDTEAFF
.	few	TRBV11-2	TRBJ2-1	TGTGCCAGCAGTCCAGCCATTGAGCAGTTCTTC	CASSPAIEQFF
.	.	TRBV7-2	TRBJ1-1	TGTGCCAGCAGCTTAGCGGGGGGTAGCAACACTGAAGCTTTCTTT	CASSLAGGSNTEAFF
.	.	TRBV20-1	TRBJ2-3	TGCAGTGCTAGAGATCGGGGCGCTCATACGCAGTATTTT	CSARDRGAHTQYF
.	.	TRBV9	TRBJ1-1	TGTGCCAGCAGCGTAGTAAATGGGGCGGCTTTCTTT	CASSVVNGAAFF
.	.	TRBV7-9	TRBJ2-1	TGTGCCAGCAGCTTCGGACTACCCAGCGATGAGCAGTTCTTC	CASSFGLPSDEQFF
.	few	TRBV5-1	TRBJ1-6	TGCGCCAGCACCGGGACTGCTTATAATTCACCCCTCCACTTT	CASTGTAYNSPLHF
TRBD1	.	TRBV3-1	TRBJ1-4	TGTGCCAGCAGCCCAGGGACAGGGGAAGCAAAACTGTTTTTT	CASSPGTGEAKLFF
TRBD1	.	TRBV20-1	TRBJ1-4	TGCAGTGCTCTTCAGGGGGGGAACGAAAAACTGTTTTTT	CSALQGGNEKLFF
.	few	TRBV20-1	TRBJ1-1	TGCAGTGCTCGCCAGGCGATAACTGAAGCTTTCTTT	CSARQAITEAFF
.	.	TRBV9	TRBJ2-3	TGTGCCAGCAGCGTACGGGGAACAGGGAGGACAGATACGCAGTATTTT	CASSVRGTGRTDTQYF
TRBD1	many	TRBV10-3	TRBJ2-1	TGTGCCATCAGTGATAGAGTTGGACAGGGGGCCTCTAATGAGCAGTTCTTC	CAISDRVGQGASNEQFF
TRBD2	.	TRBV24-1	TRBJ2-1	TGTGCCACCAGTTCGGAGCGGGAGCTAGAGCAGTTCTTC	CATSSERELEQFF
TRBD2	few	TRBV2	TRBJ2-7	TGTGCCAGCAGTGACGTAACGGGAGGGGTCGAGCAGTACTTC	CASSDVTGGVEQYF
TRBD1	.	TRBV6-2/TRBV6-3	TRBJ1-1	TGTGCCAGCAGTTACTGTCGACAGGGAACCCTATCCACTGAAGCTTTCTTT	CASSYCRQGTLSTEAFF
TRBD2	few	TRBV10-3	TRBJ2-5	TGTGCCATCAAACCTAGCGGCATCCAAGAGACCCAGTACTTC	CAIKPSGIQETQYF
.	.	TRBV7-8	TRBJ2-2	TGTGCCAGCAGCTTAAGCGGGCGACACACCGGGGAGCTGTTTTTT	CASSLSGRHTGELFF
.	many	TRBV5-1	TRBJ2-3	TGCGCCAGCAGCTTGGTGGCGGGGGCAACAGGGGATACGCAGTATTTT	CASSLVAGATGDTQYF
.	.	TRBV6-5	TRBJ1-1	TGTGCCAGCAGTTACGGGGGCAGGGCGGTCACTGAAGCTTTCTTT	CASSYGGRAVTEAFF
.	.	TRBV14	TRBJ2-1	TGTGCCAGCAGCTTAAACCGGGACCACTACAATGAGCAGTTCTTC	CASSLNRDHYNEQFF
.	.	TRBV20-1	TRBJ2-3	TGCAGTGCTAGGGGCTGGGGCACAGATACGCAGTATTTT	CSARGWGTDTQYF
TRBD1	.	TRBV12-3/TRBV12-4	TRBJ1-5	TGTGCCAGCAGTTCCGCCACAGGGGGCGAAATTCAGCCCCAGCATTTT	CASSSATGGEIQPQHF
.	.	TRBV7-6	TRBJ2-7	TGTGCCAGCAGCTTAGACAGACAGCCAGTTTACGAGCAGTACTTC	CASSLDRQPVYEQYF
.	.	TRBV12-3/TRBV12-4	TRBJ2-7	TGTGCCAGCAGTTTAAGGCGGCTCTACGAGCAGTACTTC	CASSLRRLYEQYF
.	few	TRBV12-3/TRBV12-4	TRBJ2-3	TGTGCCAGCAGTTTAGAACCTTTTAGGCTAGTGAGCACAGATACGCAGTATTTT	CASSLEPFRLVSTDTQYF
TRBD2	.	TRBV6-5	TRBJ2-1	TGTGCCAGCAGTTACATAGCGGGGGGGCCGTATGAGCAGTTCTTC	CASSYIAGGPYEQFF
.	.	TRBV11-2	TRBJ2-2	TGTGCCGCCCACCTGAGGGTCAGCACCGGGGAGCTGTTTTTT	CAAHLRVSTGELFF
TRBD2	.	TRBV6-6	TRBJ2-2	TGTGCCAGCAGTTACACCGGAGCGGGAGGGCTGTTTTTT	CASSYTGAGGLFF
.	.	TRBV20-1	TRBJ2-4	TGCAGTGGGGCAGGGATAGCCAAAAACATTCAGTACTTC	CSGAGIAKNIQYF
.	few	TRBV4-2	TRBJ2-3	TGTGCCAGCAGCCAAGAGAATGCAGATACGCAGTATTTT	CASSQENADTQYF
TRBD1	.	TRBV12-3/TRBV12-4	TRBJ1-6	TGTGCCAGCGGGACAGGGGGCGGTTCACCCCTCCACTTT	CASGTGGGSPLHF
.	.	TRBV6-2/TRBV6-3	TRBJ2-1	TGTGCCAGCATCCCTTCTGGGGGCAGCAATGAGCAGTTCTTC	CASIPSGGSNEQFF